The text below deals with one TCR beta chain. Its cognate antigen is unknown. At the time of sampling, donors were nominally healthy, though unrecorded immune exposures were likely. The data were obtained in a study of cytomegalovirus exposure and HLA in healthy donors. General study points: 150 to 200 TCR beta chains were listed as cytomegalovirus-associated.

Germline CDR1 is SGHVS and CDR2 is FNYEAQ. The CDR3 spans 13 residues. Use of 60 Vbeta and 13 Jbeta primers characterized the PCR. The data were produced by immunoSEQ multiplex PCR, yet TCRdb's version contains in-frame clones alone and is incomplete. The sample lists around 96,000 clones; under 65% were seen once. The sequence was collected from a man in his 60s in good health and CMV-seronegative. Sequencing was performed on PBMCs. This chain connects TRBV7-6 to TRBJ2-5; 7 nucleotides match TRBD2. The DNA end lines up better with TRBJ2-7; the J call may be wrong. CDR3 amino acids: CASSLAGGGEQYF. Here the CDR3 DNA reads TGTGCCAGCAGCTTAGCGGGGGGGGGCGAGCAGTACTTC.